This TCR beta chain was retrieved from a study of blood T cell repertoires in COVID-19. In germline, CDR1 is SGHTA, CDR2 FQGTGA. V was pared by 1 base and J by 7 bases, with 6 bases between. This CDR3 contains 12 residues. Sequencing was performed with immunoSEQ multiplex PCR; in TCRdb, only in-frame clones are kept and a portion is missing. In the table there are some 60,000 clones, approximately 90% of which are singletons. The chain recombines TRBV7-3 with TRBJ2-3; D is undetermined. The sample consisted of peripheral blood. This sequence was found in a human donor in a cohort sampled during active COVID-19. The CDR3 bases are TGTGCCAGCAGCTTAAACGCGAATACGCAGTATTTT. Translation: CASSLNANTQYF. The whole variable domain, filled in from reference TRBV7-3 and TRBJ2-3, reads GAGVSQTPSNKVTEKGKYVELRCDPISGHTALYWYRQSLGQGPEFLIYFQGTGAADDSGLPNDRFFAVRPEGSVSTLKIQRTERGDSAVYLCASSLNANTQYFGPGTRLTVL.